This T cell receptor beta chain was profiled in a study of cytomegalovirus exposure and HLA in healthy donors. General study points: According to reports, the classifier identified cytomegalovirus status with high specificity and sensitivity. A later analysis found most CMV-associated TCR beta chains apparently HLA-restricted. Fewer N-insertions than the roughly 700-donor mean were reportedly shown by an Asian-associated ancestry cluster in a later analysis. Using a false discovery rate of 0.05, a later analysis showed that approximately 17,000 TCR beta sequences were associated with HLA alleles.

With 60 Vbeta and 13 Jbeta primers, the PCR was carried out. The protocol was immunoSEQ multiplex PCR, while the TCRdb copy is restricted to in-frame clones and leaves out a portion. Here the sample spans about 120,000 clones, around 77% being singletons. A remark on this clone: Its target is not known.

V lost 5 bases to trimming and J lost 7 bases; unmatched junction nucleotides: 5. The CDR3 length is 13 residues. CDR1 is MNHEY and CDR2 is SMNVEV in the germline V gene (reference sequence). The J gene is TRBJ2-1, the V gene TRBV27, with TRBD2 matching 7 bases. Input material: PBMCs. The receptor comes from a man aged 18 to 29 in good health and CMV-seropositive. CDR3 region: CASSLQRGNEQFF. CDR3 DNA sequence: TGTGCCAGCAGTCTACAGCGGGGAAATGAGCAGTTCTTC.